This T cell receptor beta chain was captured by sequencing in a study of CD8+ T cells in alopecia areata. The germline V gene encodes CDR1 NSQYPW and CDR2 LRSPGD (reference sequence). This CDR3 region has 14 residues. Trimming cost V 0 bases and J 4 bases, with 7 bases left between them. This clone occurred a few times. Its antigen is undetermined. Gene names are the mouse ones. The read ends 4 residues early relative to the CDR3; the germline J gene fills the gap. RNA, once extracted, was reverse transcribed into cDNA for use as the sequencing template. The table came from immunoSEQ multiplex PCR; TCRdb's copy has only in-frame clones and leaves some out. This table holds 250,000 or so clones with no singletons; the top ten claim 1.2%. Sorting of pooled cutaneous lymph node cells used CD4, CD8alpha, NKG2D, NKG2ACE and other markers. Findings of the study overall: Especially in alopecia totalis/universalis, lesional scalp showed greater clonality than normal scalp did.

This sequence originates from a C3H/HeJ mouse with alopecia areata. The mouse strain carries the MHC haplotype H2-k. The chain employs TRBV1 and TRBJ2-1; the D is unclear. What was sequenced was CD4+ T cells sorted from a lymph node. CDR3 amino acids: CTCSADQPYAEQFF. The CDR3 DNA, read in part, is TGCACCTGCAGTGCAGATCAGCCTTATGCT.